The entry below gives a single T cell receptor (beta chain) sequence along with its context. Its specificity is not known. It may be a read error: a sequence one base away is much more abundant. This record comes from a study of regulatory T cells in long-lasting Graves disease. For the study at large: The study enrolled newly diagnosed Graves' patients on antithyroid drugs under 3 months.

The time point: newly diagnosed GD, antithyroid drugs for less than 3 months. Generation of the TCR library employed RNA extracted from PBMCs. The diagnosis of Graves' disease used American Thyroid Association guidelines. CDR3 regions were amplified by Arm-PCR using iRepertoire HTBI primers to build TCR beta libraries. One entry per CDR3 protein results from TCRdb running MiXCR on the multiplex PCR reads. This sample has under 300,000 distinct CDR3 sequences, with roughly a fifth found just once. This CDR3 is 13 amino acids long. Germline CDR1 and CDR2: MNHEY and SVGEGT. The study, taken as a whole, reports: Persistent Graves' patients had lower TCR diversity than newly diagnosed ones. Repertoires from persistent disease leaned toward TRBV28, TRBJ1-2 and TRBJ2-5.

Sequencing was performed on peripheral blood mononuclear cells (PBMCs), taken at new diagnosis, from a patient treated with antithyroid drugs. The sequence came from a female donor with Graves disease. The chain has TRBV6-2 or TRBV6-3 and TRBJ2-1, with D maybe TRBD2 (6 bases). The CDR3: CASSYSQTSEQSF. DNA for the CDR3: TGTGCCAGCAGTTACTCCCAGACTAGTGAGCAGTCCTTC.